In its sample, the clone carrying this T cell receptor beta chain was seen once. This entry comes from a study of cytomegalovirus exposure and HLA in healthy donors. A multiplex PCR was run with 60 Vbeta primers and 13 Jbeta primers. Sequencing used immunoSEQ multiplex PCR; TCRdb keeps in-frame clones, though not all of them. The sample has 130,000 or so clones, roughly 70% seen once. Germline loops: CDR1 SGHTS, CDR2 YDEGEE. J lost 8 bases, V lost 0 bases, and 7 bases had no gene match. The CDR3 consists of 16 residues. This sequence was found in a man in his fifties in good health and CMV-seropositive. Material for sequencing was PBMCs. The chain uses TRBV5-8 and TRBJ1-4, with 10 nucleotides matching TRBD1. For the CDR3, the DNA is TGTGCCAGCAGCTTGGGAACGGTGACAGGGGGCGAAAAACTGTTTTTT. Translated: CASSLGTVTGGEKLFF.